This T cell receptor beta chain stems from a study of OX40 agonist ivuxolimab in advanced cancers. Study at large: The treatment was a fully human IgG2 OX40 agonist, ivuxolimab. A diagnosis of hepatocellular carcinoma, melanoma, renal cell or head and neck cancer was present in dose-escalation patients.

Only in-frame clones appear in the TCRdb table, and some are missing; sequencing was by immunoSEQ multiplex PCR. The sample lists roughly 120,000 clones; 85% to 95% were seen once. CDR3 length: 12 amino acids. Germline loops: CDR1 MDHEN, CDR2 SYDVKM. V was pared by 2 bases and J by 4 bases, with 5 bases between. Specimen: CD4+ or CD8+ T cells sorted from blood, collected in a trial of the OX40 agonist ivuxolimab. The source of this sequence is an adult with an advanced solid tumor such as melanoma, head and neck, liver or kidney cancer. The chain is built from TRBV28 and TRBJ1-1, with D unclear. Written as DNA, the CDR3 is TGTGCCAGCAGTTTACAGGTCACTGAAGCTTTCTTT. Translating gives CASSLQVTEAFF.